The rows below give T cell receptor beta chains drawn from one sample of a study of cytotoxic CD8 clonotypes in ibrutinib-treated CLL. Clones were sequenced by immunoSEQ multiplex PCR, and TCRdb holds only the in-frame ones, with some missing. The sample contains some 120,000 clones, around 84% of which appear only once. Sequenced material: PBMCs, taken after 24 months of ibrutinib treatment. All receptors come from a human donor with chronic lymphocytic leukemia. Both conserved end residues are part of each CDR3. Each record gives: J gene, clone size, V gene, D gene, CDR3 DNA, CDR3 protein. The D gene is left open where the match is weak. Clone sizes are given selectively: once, few, many, or a class where the clone is expanded.

TRBJ2-2,-,TRBV5-1,-,TGCGCCAGCAGCTTGTTTCAGAACACCGGGGAGCTGTTTTTT,CASSLFQNTGELFF
TRBJ2-3,-,TRBV28,TRBD2,TGTGCCAGCACCCTGGAAGCTAGCGGGGTGCAAGATACGCAGTATTTT,CASTLEASGVQDTQYF
TRBJ1-1,-,TRBV4-1,TRBD1,TGCGCCAGCAGCTTACACACACAGGGGATTTCTCCTGAAGCTTTCTTT,CASSLHTQGISPEAFF
TRBJ1-1,-,TRBV18,TRBD1,TGTGCCAGCTCACCGGACAGGGGTGAAGCTTTCTTT,CASSPDRGEAFF
TRBJ1-6,-,TRBV5-4,-,TGTGCCAGCAGTCGACGGTCGGAACAGTTCTCCGAACCCCTCCACTTT,CASSRRSEQFSEPLHF
TRBJ2-2,-,TRBV4-1,TRBD1,TGCGCCAGCAGCCACATCGCCGACAGGGTGCGGAACACCGGGGAGCTGTTTTTT,CASSHIADRVRNTGELFF
TRBJ2-3,once,TRBV10-3,-,TGTGCCATCAGTGAGGCCCCGGGGGGCACAGATACGCAGTATTTT,CAISEAPGGTDTQYF
TRBJ1-1,-,TRBV7-8,-,TGTGCCAGCAGCTTAGTCCGCGGAGGGGGGCGGGGAACTGAAGCTTTCTTT,CASSLVRGGGRGTEAFF
TRBJ1-2,once,TRBV28,-,TGTGCCAGCAGTTTCTTCAGCTATGGCTACACCTTC,CASSFFSYGYTF
TRBJ1-1,-,TRBV6-1,-,TGTGCCAGCAGTGACCGTTTGGACAGTGAAGCTTTCTTT,CASSDRLDSEAFF
TRBJ1-6,-,TRBV6-1,-,TGTGCCAGCAGTATAGGCAGGAGTAATTCGGCCCTCCACTTT,CASSIGRSNSALHF
TRBJ2-2,-,TRBV5-8,-,TGTGCCAGCAGCAAACTACAGGGTCCCGGGGAGCTGTTTTTT,CASSKLQGPGELFF
TRBJ2-2,-,TRBV19,-,TGTGCCAGTAGTATCGTTGGTCCCACCGGGGAGCTGTTTTTT,CASSIVGPTGELFF
TRBJ2-7,-,TRBV6-5,TRBD1,TGTGCCAGCAGAACTACGGGGACAGGGGGCGAGCAGTACTTC,CASRTTGTGGEQYF
TRBJ1-6,-,TRBV7-8,TRBD1,TGTGCCAGCAGCTTGGCAGGGGGCAGTTCACCCCTCCACTTT,CASSLAGGSSPLHF
TRBJ1-6,-,TRBV11-2,-,TGTGCCAGCAGCCCTCCGCCGGGGTTCACTACGGGCGCAGACTCACCCCTCCACTTT,CASSPPPGFTTGADSPLHF
TRBJ2-3,-,TRBV6-5,TRBD2,TGTGCCAGCAGTTTAGCGGGGGAGGCAGATACGCAGTATTTT,CASSLAGEADTQYF
TRBJ2-5,-,TRBV5-1,-,TGCGCCAGCAGCCTTCGGGACACCCAAGAGACCCAGTACTTC,CASSLRDTQETQYF
TRBJ2-3,-,TRBV6-6,-,TGTGCCAGCAACCGGGGCACAGATACGCAGTATTTT,CASNRGTDTQYF
TRBJ2-1,-,TRBV18,TRBD1,TGTGCCAGCTCACCACGGGACAGGGACGATGAGCAGTTCTTC,CASSPRDRDDEQFF
TRBJ2-7,-,TRBV2,-,TGTGCCAGCAGTGAAGAACCCAGGGTAAGCTACGAGCAGTACTTC,CASSEEPRVSYEQYF
TRBJ1-5,-,TRBV4-1,TRBD1,TGCGCCAGCAGCCAAGAAGGGGGCGGGGGTCAGCCCCAGCATTTT,CASSQEGGGGQPQHF
TRBJ2-2,-,TRBV2,TRBD2,TGTGCCAGCAAGGGAACGGCGGGGGGCTTGAACACCGGGGAGCTGTTTTTT,CASKGTAGGLNTGELFF
TRBJ1-3,-,TRBV11-2,-,TGTGCCAGCAGCTTAATTTGGGGGTTGCAGGGAAACACCATATATTTT,CASSLIWGLQGNTIYF
TRBJ1-2,-,TRBV6-1,-,TGTGCCAGCAGTGACAGGGCGGTCCCAGACTATGGCTACACCTTC,CASSDRAVPDYGYTF
TRBJ1-4,-,TRBV7-2,-,TGTGCCAGCAGCCCCCTAACCGGTCTAACTAATGAAAAACTGTTTTTT,CASSPLTGLTNEKLFF
TRBJ2-5,-,TRBV7-2,-,TGTGCCAGCAGCTTAGCTAGCAAAGAGACCCAGTACTTC,CASSLASKETQYF
TRBJ2-1,-,TRBV7-3,-,TGTGCCAGCAGCTTACGGGGAAAGACTTACAATGAGCAGTTCTTC,CASSLRGKTYNEQFF
TRBJ2-7,-,TRBV5-6,TRBD1,TGTGCCAGCAGCTTGGATGGGGACAGGAGCGACGAGCAGTACTTC,CASSLDGDRSDEQYF
TRBJ1-6,-,TRBV14,-,TGTGCCAGCAGCCAGAAGACAAGTTATAATTCACCCCTCCACTTT,CASSQKTSYNSPLHF
TRBJ1-5,-,TRBV5-1,-,TGCGCCAGCAGCGCGCCCTCCCCCGTGGCGGCCTATATCCGCAATCAGCCCCAGCATTTT,CASSAPSPVAAYIRNQPQHF
TRBJ2-2,-,TRBV6-5,-,TGTGCCAGCAGCCCAGGGTGGAAGAGCGGGGAGCTGTTTTTT,CASSPGWKSGELFF
TRBJ1-4,few,TRBV7-9,TRBD1,TGTGCCAGCAGCCGGAACCAGGGGGCTTCAATTAATGAAAAACTGTTTTTT,CASSRNQGASINEKLFF
TRBJ2-7,-,TRBV4-1,TRBD2,TGCGCCAGCAGCCTATTGCTGCTGACTAGCGGGGGTGCCTACGAGCAGTACTTC,CASSLLLLTSGGAYEQYF
TRBJ1-4,-,TRBV5-1,-,TGCGCCAGCAGACAAGACAGCCGCAAACTGTTTTTT,CASRQDSRKLFF
TRBJ1-5,-,TRBV5-5,-,TGTGCCAGCTGCGGGGACGGAGGCAATCAGCCCCAGCATTTT,CASCGDGGNQPQHF
TRBJ2-2,-,TRBV28,-,TGTGCCAGCAGTCCGAACACCGGGGAGCTGTTTTTT,CASSPNTGELFF
TRBJ2-7,-,TRBV7-6,-,TGTGCCAGCAGCTTACAGGATTACCTGGGTGGGCAGTACTTC,CASSLQDYLGGQYF
TRBJ2-5,once,TRBV7-6,-,TGTGCCAGCAGCTTAGTGAGGCAGACGGAGACCCAGTACTTC,CASSLVRQTETQYF
TRBJ1-2,-,TRBV14,-,TGTGCCAGCAGCCAAGCACACCCTAACTATGGCTACACCTTC,CASSQAHPNYGYTF
TRBJ2-7,-,TRBV28,TRBD1,TGTGCCAGCAGTAAAACCGGACAGGGTAAACCCTACGAGCAGTACTTC,CASSKTGQGKPYEQYF
TRBJ1-2,-,TRBV7-6,-,TGTGCCAGCAGCTACCCATGGGAGAGGGAACCCTATGGCTACACCTTC,CASSYPWEREPYGYTF
TRBJ1-4,-,TRBV7-9,-,TGTGCCAGCAGCCCCGGGGCGGTTGCAACTAATGAAAAACTGTTTTTT,CASSPGAVATNEKLFF
TRBJ1-5,-,TRBV28,TRBD1,TGTGCCAGCACCCCGGACAGGGGAGGGTTAAATCAGCCCCAGCATTTT,CASTPDRGGLNQPQHF
TRBJ2-5,once,TRBV7-6,-,TGTGCCAGCAGCTTAGCGTTGCGGGGTGTTAGGCAAGAGACCCAGTACTTC,CASSLALRGVRQETQYF